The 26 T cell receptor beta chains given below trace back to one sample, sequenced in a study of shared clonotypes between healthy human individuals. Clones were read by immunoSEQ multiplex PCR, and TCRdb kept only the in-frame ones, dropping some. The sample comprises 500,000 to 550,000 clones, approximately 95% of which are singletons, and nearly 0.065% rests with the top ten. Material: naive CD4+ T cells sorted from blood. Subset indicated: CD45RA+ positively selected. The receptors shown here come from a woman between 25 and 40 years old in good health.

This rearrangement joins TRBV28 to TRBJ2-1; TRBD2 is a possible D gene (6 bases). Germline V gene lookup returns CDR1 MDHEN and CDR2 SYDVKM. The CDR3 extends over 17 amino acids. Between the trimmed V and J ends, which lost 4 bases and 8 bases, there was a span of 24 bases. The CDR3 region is CASSYPSGVPGGDEQFF. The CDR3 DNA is TGTGCCAGCAGTTACCCCTCTGGAGTCCCCGGGGGAGATGAGCAGTTCTTC.

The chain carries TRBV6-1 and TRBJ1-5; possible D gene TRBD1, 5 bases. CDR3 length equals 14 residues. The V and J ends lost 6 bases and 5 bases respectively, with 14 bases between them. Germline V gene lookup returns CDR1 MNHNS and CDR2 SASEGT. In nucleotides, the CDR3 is TGTGCCAGCAGCCGCCTTCGAGGGGATCAGCCCCAGCATTTT. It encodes CASSRLRGDQPQHF.

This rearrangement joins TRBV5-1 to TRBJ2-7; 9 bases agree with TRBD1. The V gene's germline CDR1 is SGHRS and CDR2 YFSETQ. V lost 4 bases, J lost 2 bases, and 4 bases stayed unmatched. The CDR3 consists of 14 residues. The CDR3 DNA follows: TGCGCCAGCAGCCCGGGACAGGGACCCTACGAGCAGTACTTC. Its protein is CASSPGQGPYEQYF.

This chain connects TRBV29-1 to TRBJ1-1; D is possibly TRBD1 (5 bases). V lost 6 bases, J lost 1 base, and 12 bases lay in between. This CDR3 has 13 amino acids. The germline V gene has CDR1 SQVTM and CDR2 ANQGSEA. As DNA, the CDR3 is TGCAGCGTGATGACTCAGGGGAACACTGAAGCTTTCTTT. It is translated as CSVMTQGNTEAFF.

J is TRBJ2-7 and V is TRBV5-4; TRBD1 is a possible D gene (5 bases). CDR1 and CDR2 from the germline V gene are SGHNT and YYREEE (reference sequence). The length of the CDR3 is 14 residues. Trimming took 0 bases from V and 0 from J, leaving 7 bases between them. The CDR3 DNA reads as TGTGCCAGCAGCTTGGGACAGCCCTCCTACGAGCAGTACTTC. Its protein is CASSLGQPSYEQYF. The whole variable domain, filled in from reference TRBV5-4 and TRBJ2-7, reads ETGVTQSPTHLIKTRGQQVTLRCSSQSGHNTVSWYQQALGQGPQFIFQYYREEENGRGNFPPRFSGLQFPNYSSELNVNALELDDSALYLCASSLGQPSYEQYFGPGTRLTVT.

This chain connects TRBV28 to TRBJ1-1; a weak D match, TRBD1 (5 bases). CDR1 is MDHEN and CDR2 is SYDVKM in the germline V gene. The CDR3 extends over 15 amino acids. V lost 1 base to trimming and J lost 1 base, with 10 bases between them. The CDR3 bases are TGTGCCAGCAGTTTATCCCGCAGGGCGAACACTGAAGCTTTCTTT. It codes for CASSLSRRANTEAFF.

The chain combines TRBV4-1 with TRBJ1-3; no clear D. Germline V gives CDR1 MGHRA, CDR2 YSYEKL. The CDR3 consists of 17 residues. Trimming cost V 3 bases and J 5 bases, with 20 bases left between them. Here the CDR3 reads CASSQGGGRTTRNTIYF. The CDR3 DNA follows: TGCGCCAGCAGCCAGGGTGGCGGGAGAACAACTCGAAACACCATATATTTT.

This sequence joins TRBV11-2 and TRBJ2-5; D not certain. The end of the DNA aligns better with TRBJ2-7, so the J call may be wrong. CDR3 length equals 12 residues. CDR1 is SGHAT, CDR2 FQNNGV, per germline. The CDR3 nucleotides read TGTGCCAGCAGCTCAAGCTCCTACGAGCAGTACTTC. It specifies CASSSSSYEQYF.

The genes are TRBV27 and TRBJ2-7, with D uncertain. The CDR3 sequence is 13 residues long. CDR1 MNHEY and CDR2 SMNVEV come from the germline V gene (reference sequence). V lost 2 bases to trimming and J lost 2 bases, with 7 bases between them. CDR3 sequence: CASSLGFPYEQYF. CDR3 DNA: TGTGCCAGCAGTTTAGGGTTTCCCTACGAGCAGTACTTC.

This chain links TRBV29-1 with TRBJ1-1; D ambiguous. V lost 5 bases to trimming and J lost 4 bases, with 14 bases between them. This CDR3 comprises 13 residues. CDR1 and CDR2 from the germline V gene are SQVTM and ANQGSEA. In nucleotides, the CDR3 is TGCAGCGTTTATGTGAGCCTGGCCACTGAAGCTTTCTTT. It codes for CSVYVSLATEAFF.

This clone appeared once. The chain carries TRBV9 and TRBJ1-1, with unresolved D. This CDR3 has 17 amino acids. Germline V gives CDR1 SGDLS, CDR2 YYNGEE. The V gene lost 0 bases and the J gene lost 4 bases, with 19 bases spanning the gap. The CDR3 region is CASSVVRGGVRRTEAFF. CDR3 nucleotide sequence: TGTGCCAGCAGCGTAGTTAGAGGTGGGGTTCGGCGCACTGAAGCTTTCTTT.

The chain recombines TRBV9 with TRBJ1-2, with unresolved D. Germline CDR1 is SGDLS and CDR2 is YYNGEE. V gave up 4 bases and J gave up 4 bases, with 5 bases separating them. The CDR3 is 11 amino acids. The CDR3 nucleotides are TGTGCCAGCAGCACACTCTATGGCTACACCTTC. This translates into CASSTLYGYTF.

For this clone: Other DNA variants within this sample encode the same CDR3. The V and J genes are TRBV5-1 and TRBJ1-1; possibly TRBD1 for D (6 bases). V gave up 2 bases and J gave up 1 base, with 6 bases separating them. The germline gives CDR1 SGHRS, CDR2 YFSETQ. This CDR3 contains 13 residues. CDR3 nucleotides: TGCGCCAGCAGCTTAGGGGGGAACACTGAAGCTTTCTTT. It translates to CASSLGGNTEAFF.

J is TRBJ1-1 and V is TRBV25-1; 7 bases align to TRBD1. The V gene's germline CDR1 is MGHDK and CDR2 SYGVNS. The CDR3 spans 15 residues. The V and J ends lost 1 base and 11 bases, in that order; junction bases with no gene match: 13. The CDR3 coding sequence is TGTGCCAGCAGTGAATTAGGGGGCTATTCCTTTGGGGCTTTCTTT. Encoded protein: CASSELGGYSFGAFF.

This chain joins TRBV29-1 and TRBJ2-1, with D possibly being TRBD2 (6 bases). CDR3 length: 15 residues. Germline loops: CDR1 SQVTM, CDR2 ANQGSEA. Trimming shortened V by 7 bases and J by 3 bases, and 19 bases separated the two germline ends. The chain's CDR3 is CSAGTGTLIYNEQFF. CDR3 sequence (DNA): TGCAGCGCCGGAACCGGGACTTTAATCTACAATGAGCAGTTCTTC.

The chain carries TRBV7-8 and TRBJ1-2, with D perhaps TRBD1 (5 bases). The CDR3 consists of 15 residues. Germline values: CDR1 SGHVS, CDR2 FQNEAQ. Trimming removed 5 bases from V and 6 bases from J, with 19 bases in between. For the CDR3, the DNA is TGTGCCAGCAGCGGGACTCGAGGCGGGGTCAATGGCTACACCTTC. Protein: CASSGTRGGVNGYTF.

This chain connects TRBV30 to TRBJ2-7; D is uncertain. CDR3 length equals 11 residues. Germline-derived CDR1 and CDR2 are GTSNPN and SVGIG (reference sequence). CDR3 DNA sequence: TGTGCTTCGGACGGATCCTACGAGCAGTACTTC. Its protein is CASDGSYEQYF.

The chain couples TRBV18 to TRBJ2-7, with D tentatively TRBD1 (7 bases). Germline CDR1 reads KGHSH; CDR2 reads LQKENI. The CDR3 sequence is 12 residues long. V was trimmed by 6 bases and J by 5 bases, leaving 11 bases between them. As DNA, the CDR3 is TGTGCCAGCTCCCCAGGGGGGAACGAGCAGTACTTC. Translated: CASSPGGNEQYF.

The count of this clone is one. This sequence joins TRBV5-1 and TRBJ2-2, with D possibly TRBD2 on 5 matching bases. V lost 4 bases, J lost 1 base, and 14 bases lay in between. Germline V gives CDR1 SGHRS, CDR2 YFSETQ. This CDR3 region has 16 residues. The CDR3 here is CASSKVRGMNTGELFF. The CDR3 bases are TGCGCCAGCAGCAAGGTTCGGGGAATGAACACCGGGGAGCTGTTTTTT.

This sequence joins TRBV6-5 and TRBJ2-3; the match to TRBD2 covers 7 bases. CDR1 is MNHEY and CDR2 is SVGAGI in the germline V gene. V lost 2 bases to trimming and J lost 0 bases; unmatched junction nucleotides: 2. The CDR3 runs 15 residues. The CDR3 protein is CASSYRAGSTDTQYF. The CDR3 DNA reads TGTGCCAGCAGTTACCGAGCGGGGAGCACAGATACGCAGTATTTT.

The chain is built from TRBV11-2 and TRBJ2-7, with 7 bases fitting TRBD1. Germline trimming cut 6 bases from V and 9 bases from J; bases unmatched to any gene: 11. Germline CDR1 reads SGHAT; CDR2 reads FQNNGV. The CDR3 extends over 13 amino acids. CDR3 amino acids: CASSQESYRGQYF. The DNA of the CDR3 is TGTGCCAGCAGTCAGGAGTCTTACAGGGGGCAGTACTTC.

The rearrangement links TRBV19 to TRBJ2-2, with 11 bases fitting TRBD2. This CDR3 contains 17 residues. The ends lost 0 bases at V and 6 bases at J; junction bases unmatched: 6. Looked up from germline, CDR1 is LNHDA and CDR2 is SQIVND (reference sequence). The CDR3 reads CASSIDQASGRSGELFF. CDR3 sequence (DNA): TGTGCCAGTAGTATAGATCAGGCTAGCGGGAGGTCCGGGGAGCTGTTTTTT.

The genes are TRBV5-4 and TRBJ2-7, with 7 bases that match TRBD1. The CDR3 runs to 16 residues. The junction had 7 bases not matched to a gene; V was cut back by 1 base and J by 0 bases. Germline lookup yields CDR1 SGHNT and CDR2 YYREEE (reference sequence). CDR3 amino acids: CASSLRQGPFSYEQYF. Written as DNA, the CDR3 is TGTGCCAGCAGCTTGAGACAGGGTCCCTTCTCCTACGAGCAGTACTTC.

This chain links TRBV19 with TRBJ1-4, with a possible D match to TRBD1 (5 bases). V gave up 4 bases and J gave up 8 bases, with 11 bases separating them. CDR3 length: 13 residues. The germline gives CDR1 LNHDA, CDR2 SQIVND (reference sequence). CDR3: CASSSREFEKLFF. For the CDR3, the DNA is TGTGCCAGTAGTAGCAGGGAATTCGAAAAACTGTTTTTT.

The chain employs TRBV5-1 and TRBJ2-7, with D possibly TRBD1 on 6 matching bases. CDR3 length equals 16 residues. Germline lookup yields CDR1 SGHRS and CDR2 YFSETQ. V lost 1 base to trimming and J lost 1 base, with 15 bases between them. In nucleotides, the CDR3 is TGCGCCAGCAGCTTGAGGTTGGGACAAGATTCCTACGAGCAGTACTTC. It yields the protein CASSLRLGQDSYEQYF.

The DNA for the CDR3 is TGTGCCAGTAAGGAGGAAGCTAGCGGGAGTTACGAGCAGTACTTC. Amino acids: CASKEEASGSYEQYF. The chain employs TRBV19 and TRBJ2-7, with TRBD2 matching over 10 bases. This CDR3 has 15 residues. Losses at the gene ends were 7 bases for V and 4 bases for J; bases not matched to a gene: 10. The germline CDR1 and CDR2 sequences are LNHDA and SQIVND (reference sequence). The variable domain in full, completed from reference TRBV19 and TRBJ2-7, reads DGGITQSPKYLFRKEGQNVTLSCEQNLNHDAMYWYRQDPGQGLRLIYYSQIVNDFQKGDIAEGYSVSREKKESFPLTVTSAQKNPTAFYLCASKEEASGSYEQYFGPGTRLTVT.